This is a list of T cell receptor beta chains from one sample in a study of identical twins. Each CDR3 protein gets one entry after TCRdb re-called the 5' RACE reads with MiXCR. The sample records about 530,000 distinct CDR3 sequences, around 22% being singletons. These same data were also listed under a study on yellow fever vaccine responses in identical twins.

The sequencing sample was made of CD4+ T cells sorted from blood. The receptor set was obtained from a woman between 18 and 29 years old in good health. Both conserved end residues are part of each CDR3. A D gene is named only where the DNA matches it firmly. For some rows the clone size is stated as once, few or many, or as a class when expanded; others skip it.

D gene	clone size	V gene	CDR3 length	J gene	CDR3 DNA	CDR3 protein
NA	NA	TRBV25-1	14	TRBJ2-3	TGTGCCAGCACCCCGAGGAGCAGCACAGATACGCAGTATTTT	CASTPRSSTDTQYF
NA	few	TRBV24-1	15	TRBJ2-1	TGTGCCACCAGTGACCCATACGCCTGGGACAATGAGCAGTTCTTC	CATSDPYAWDNEQFF
TRBD2	NA	TRBV7-3	15	TRBJ2-1	TGTGCCAGCAGCTTATCCGGACTAGCGGGTAATGAGCAGTTCTTC	CASSLSGLAGNEQFF
NA	NA	TRBV12-3/TRBV12-4	17	TRBJ2-3	TGTGCCAGCAGTTTGTTCCGATCGGGCCTGGGCACAGATACGCAGTATTTT	CASSLFRSGLGTDTQYF
TRBD1	NA	TRBV11-2	19	TRBJ2-5	TGTGCCAGCAGTCCCGGACTTACCCTGGGGCAGGGGGACCAAGAGACCCAGTACTTC	CASSPGLTLGQGDQETQYF
NA	NA	TRBV10-3	14	TRBJ2-2	TGTGCCATCAGGACGACAGCGAACACCGGGGAGCTGTTTTTT	CAIRTTANTGELFF
TRBD2	NA	TRBV11-2	18	TRBJ2-1	TGTGCCAGCAGCTTAGTAGGGGCTAGCGGGAGTTTTGACAATGAGCAGTTCTTC	CASSLVGASGSFDNEQFF
TRBD1	few	TRBV7-8	14	TRBJ2-1	TGTGCCAGCAGCCGGAGGGACAGGCACAATGAGCAGTTCTTC	CASSRRDRHNEQFF
TRBD1	NA	TRBV12-3/TRBV12-4	16	TRBJ2-4	TGTGCCAGCAGTTCCAGACAGGGTCTAGCCAAAAACATTCAGTACTTC	CASSSRQGLAKNIQYF
NA	NA	TRBV20-1	19	TRBJ2-5	TGCAGTGCTAGAGATCGAGAGAGGCGGGTGGCGGGGTACCAAGAGACCCAGTACTTC	CSARDRERRVAGYQETQYF
NA	few	TRBV12-3/TRBV12-4	15	TRBJ2-2	TGTGCCAGCAGTTTAGACAGGGTGTCTACCGGGGAGCTGTTTTTT	CASSLDRVSTGELFF
NA	NA	TRBV12-3/TRBV12-4	16	TRBJ2-3	TGTGCCAGCAGTTTTGCCAGCGCGGGGGCTACAGATACGCAGTATTTT	CASSFASAGATDTQYF
NA	NA	TRBV5-1	16	TRBJ2-4	TGCGCCAGCAGCTTGGATGTCGGGCTAGCCAAAAACATTCAGTACTTC	CASSLDVGLAKNIQYF
NA	NA	TRBV9	12	TRBJ1-2	TGTGCCAGCAGCGGCCCCTACTATGGCTACACCTTC	CASSGPYYGYTF
NA	few	TRBV7-8	13	TRBJ2-5	TGTGCCAGCAGCTTAGAGGGCAGGGAGACCCAGTACTTC	CASSLEGRETQYF
NA	NA	TRBV10-3	12	TRBJ2-7	TGTGCCACCTTCGACAGCGACTACGAGCAGTACTTC	CATFDSDYEQYF
NA	few	TRBV20-1	13	TRBJ2-5	TGCAGTGCTATTTCAGGGGTTCAAGAGACCCAGTACTTC	CSAISGVQETQYF
NA	once	TRBV5-1	12	TRBJ2-7	TGCGCCAGCAGCTTACACGACTACGAGCAGTACTTC	CASSLHDYEQYF
NA	NA	TRBV12-3/TRBV12-4	15	TRBJ2-1	TGTGCCAGCAGTTTAGAGGTAGCGGAGTACAATGAGCAGTTCTTC	CASSLEVAEYNEQFF
TRBD2	few	TRBV6-2/TRBV6-3	15	TRBJ2-3	TGTGCCAGCAGTCGGCCGGGACTAGCGAGGGATACGCAGTATTTT	CASSRPGLARDTQYF
TRBD2	few	TRBV15	14	TRBJ2-2	TGTGCCACCAGCGCCCGGGGGGAGGGCGGGGAGCTGTTTTTT	CATSARGEGGELFF
TRBD1	few	TRBV3-1	14	TRBJ2-5	TGTGCCAGCACAGACAGGGGATTATCAGAGACCCAGTACTTC	CASTDRGLSETQYF
TRBD2	NA	TRBV7-8	16	TRBJ2-1	TGTGCCAGCAGCTTAGCTTGGCTAGCGGGACGCAATGAGCAGTTCTTC	CASSLAWLAGRNEQFF
NA	many	TRBV12-3/TRBV12-4	13	TRBJ2-5	TGTGCCAGCACTCAATCGGTTCTAGAGACCCAGTACTTC	CASTQSVLETQYF
NA	NA	TRBV6-6	13	TRBJ2-1	TGTGCCAGCATGGGGGGCAGGGTAAATGAGCAGTTCTTC	CASMGGRVNEQFF
TRBD1	few	TRBV7-7	13	TRBJ2-5	TGTGCCAGCAGCCAGGGGACAGTAGAGACCCAGTACTTC	CASSQGTVETQYF
TRBD2	NA	TRBV12-3/TRBV12-4	15	TRBJ2-7	TGTGCCAGCAGTTGGCGTGGCGGGAGCAACAACGAGCAGTACTTC	CASSWRGGSNNEQYF
NA	few	TRBV28	16	TRBJ2-2	TGTGCCAGGACACCCCCTAGAGGGAGGAACACCGGGGAGCTGTTTTTT	CARTPPRGRNTGELFF
NA	NA	TRBV20-1	12	TRBJ1-5	TGCAGTGCTATGACCCCCGCAGGGCCCCAGCATTTT	CSAMTPAGPQHF
TRBD2	few	TRBV24-1	14	TRBJ2-1	TGTGCCACCGGAAGCGGGACTTCCTACAATGAGCAGTTCTTC	CATGSGTSYNEQFF
TRBD1	once	TRBV24-1	14	TRBJ2-7	TGTGCCGCCGTGGGACAGGGGGCTTCCTACGAGCAGTACTTC	CAAVGQGASYEQYF